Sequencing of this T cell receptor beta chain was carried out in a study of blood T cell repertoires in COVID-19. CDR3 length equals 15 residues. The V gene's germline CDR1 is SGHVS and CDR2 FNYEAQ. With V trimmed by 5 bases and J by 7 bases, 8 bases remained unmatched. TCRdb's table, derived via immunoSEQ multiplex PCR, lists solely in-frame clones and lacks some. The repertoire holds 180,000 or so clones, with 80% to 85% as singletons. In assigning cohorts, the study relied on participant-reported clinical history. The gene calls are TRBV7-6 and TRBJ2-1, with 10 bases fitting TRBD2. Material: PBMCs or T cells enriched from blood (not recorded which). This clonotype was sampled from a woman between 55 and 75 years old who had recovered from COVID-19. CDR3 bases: TGTGCCAGCAGCCGAAGCGGGGGGGCCGGGAATGAGCAGTTCTTC. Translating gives CASSRSGGAGNEQFF.